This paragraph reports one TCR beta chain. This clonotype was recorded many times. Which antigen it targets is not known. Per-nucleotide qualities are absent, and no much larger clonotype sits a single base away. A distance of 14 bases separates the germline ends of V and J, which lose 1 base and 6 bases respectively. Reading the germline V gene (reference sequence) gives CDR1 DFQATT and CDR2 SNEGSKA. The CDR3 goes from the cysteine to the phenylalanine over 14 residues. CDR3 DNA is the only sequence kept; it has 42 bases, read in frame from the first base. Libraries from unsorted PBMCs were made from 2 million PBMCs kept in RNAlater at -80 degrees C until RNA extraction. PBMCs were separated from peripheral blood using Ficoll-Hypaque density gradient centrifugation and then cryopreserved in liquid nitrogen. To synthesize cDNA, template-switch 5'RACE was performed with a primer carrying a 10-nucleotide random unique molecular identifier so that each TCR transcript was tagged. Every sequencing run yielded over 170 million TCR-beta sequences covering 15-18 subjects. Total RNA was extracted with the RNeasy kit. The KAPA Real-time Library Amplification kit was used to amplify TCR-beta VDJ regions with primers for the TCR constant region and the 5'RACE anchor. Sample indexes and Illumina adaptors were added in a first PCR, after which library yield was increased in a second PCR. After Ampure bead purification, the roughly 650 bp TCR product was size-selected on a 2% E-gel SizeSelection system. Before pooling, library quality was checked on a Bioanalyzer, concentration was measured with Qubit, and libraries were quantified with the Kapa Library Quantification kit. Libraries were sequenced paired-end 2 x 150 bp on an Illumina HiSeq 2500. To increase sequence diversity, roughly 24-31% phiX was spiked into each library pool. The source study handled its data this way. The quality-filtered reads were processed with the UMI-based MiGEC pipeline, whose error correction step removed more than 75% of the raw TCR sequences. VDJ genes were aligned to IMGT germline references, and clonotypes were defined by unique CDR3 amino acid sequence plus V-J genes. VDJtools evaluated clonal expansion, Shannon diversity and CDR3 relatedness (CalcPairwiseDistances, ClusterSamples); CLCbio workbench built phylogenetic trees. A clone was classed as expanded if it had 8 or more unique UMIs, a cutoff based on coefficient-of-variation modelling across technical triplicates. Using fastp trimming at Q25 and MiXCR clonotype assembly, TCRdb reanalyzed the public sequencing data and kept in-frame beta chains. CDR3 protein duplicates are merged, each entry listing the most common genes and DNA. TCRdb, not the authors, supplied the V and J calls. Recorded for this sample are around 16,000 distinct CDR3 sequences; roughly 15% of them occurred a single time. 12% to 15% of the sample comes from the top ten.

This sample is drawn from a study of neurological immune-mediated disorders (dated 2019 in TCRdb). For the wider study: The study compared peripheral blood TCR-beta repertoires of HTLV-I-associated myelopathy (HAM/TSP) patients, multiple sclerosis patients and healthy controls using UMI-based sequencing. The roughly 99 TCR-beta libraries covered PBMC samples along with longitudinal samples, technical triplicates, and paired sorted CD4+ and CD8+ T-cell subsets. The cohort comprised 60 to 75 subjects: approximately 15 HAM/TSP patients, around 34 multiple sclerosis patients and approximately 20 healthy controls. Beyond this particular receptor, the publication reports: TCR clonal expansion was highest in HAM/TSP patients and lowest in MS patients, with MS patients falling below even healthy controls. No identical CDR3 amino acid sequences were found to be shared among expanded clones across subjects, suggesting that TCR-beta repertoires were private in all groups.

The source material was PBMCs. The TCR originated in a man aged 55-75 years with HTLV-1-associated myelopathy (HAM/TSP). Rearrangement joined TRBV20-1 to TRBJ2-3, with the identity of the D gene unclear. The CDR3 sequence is CSARVTARSDTQYF. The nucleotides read TGCAGTGCTAGAGTAACAGCCCGTTCCGATACGCAGTATTTT.